This T cell receptor (beta chain) was identified during a study of CD8 T cells in Susac syndrome. Notes on this clonotype: As yet, its antigen is unknown.

TCR beta sequencing covered blood CD8+ and CD4+ T cells. Negative isolation yielded CD8+ and CD4+ T cells; FACS enriched TEMRA cells. Regarding the study as a whole: Expansion of clones was not seen in the CD4+ T cell repertoires of Susac syndrome.

Losses at the gene ends were 6 bases for V and 6 bases for J; bases not matched to a gene: 9. CDR1 is DFQATT and CDR2 is SNEGSKA in the germline V gene (reference sequence). The CDR3 spans 13 residues. Reverse transcription used roughly 0.45 to 1 ug RNA and random hexamers. Amplification of TCR beta CDR3 was carried out by immunoSEQ multiplex PCR, which covered 54 Vbeta and 13 Jbeta segments. MiXCR was run by TCRdb on the immunoSEQ multiplex PCR reads, yielding one entry per CDR3 protein. The sample includes 67,000 or so distinct CDR3 sequences, 85% to 95% of them seen just once. Sequencing was performed on CD4+ T cells from PBMCs. The TCR was taken from a human donor with Susac syndrome. J is TRBJ2-7 and V is TRBV20-1, with 9 bases lining up with TRBD1. DNA of the CDR3: TGCAGTGCGGGACCGGGACAGGGAGGCGAGCAGTACTTC. Residues: CSAGPGQGGEQYF.